This T cell receptor beta chain derives from a study of glioma-infiltrating T cells after dendritic cell vaccination. Some clones are missing from TCRdb's copy, which holds only in-frame ones; the method was immunoSEQ multiplex PCR. The table lists 50,000 to 80,000 clones, about 81% of them singletons. This CDR3 comprises 14 residues. Trimming took 5 bases from V and 3 from J; bases not matched to a gene: 2. Germline CDR1 is SGHTA and CDR2 is FQGNSA. Sequencing was performed on blood, taken before dendritic cell vaccination. The genes are TRBV7-2 and TRBJ1-4, with 8 positions matching TRBD1. This TCR was recovered from a human donor with glioblastoma. CDR3 in amino acids: CASSPDRANEKLFF. In DNA form, the CDR3 reads TGTGCCAGCAGCCCGGACAGGGCTAATGAAAAACTGTTTTTT. The whole variable domain, filled in from reference TRBV7-2 and TRBJ1-4, reads GAGVSQSPSNKVTEKGKDVELRCDPISGHTALYWYRQSLGQGLEFLIYFQGNSAPDKSGLPSDRFSAERTGGSVSTLTIQRTQQEDSAVYLCASSPDRANEKLFFGSGTQLSVL.